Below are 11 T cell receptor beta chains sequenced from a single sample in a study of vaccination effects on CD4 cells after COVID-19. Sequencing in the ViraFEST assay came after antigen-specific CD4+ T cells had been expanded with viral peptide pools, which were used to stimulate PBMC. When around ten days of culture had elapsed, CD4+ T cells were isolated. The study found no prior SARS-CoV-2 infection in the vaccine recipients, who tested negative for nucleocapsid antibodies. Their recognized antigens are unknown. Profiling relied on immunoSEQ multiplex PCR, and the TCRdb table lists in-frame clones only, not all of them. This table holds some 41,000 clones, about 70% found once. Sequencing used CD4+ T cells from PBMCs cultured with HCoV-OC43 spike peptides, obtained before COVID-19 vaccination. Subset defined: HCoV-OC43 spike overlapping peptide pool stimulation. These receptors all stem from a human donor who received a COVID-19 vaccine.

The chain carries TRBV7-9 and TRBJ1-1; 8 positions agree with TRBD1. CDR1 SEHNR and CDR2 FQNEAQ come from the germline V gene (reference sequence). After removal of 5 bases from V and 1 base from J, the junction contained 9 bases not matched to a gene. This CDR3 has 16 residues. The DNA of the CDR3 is TGTGCCAGCAGCCTTAATAGTGGGACAGGGAACACTGAAGCTTTCTTT. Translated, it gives CASSLNSGTGNTEAFF.

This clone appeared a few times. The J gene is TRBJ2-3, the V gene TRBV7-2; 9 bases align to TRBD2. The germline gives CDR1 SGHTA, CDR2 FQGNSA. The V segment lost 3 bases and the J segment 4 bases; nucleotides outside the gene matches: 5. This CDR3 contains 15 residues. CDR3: CASSLGGREADTQYF. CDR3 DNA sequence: TGTGCCAGCAGCTTGGGCGGGAGGGAGGCAGATACGCAGTATTTT.

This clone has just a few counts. The CDR3 region has the DNA TGTGCCAGCAGCATTACCGGGACACTTGTCTCTGGAAACACCATATATTTT. Translated, it gives CASSITGTLVSGNTIYF. V is TRBV7-9 and J is TRBJ1-3; TRBD1 might be the D (6 bases). CDR3 length equals 17 residues. The V and J ends lost 5 bases and 0 bases respectively, with 17 bases between them. Germline CDR1 SEHNR, CDR2 FQNEAQ (reference sequence).

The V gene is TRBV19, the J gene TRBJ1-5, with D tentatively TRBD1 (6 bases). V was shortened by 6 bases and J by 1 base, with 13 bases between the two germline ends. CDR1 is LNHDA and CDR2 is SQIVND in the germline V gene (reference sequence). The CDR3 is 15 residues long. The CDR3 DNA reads TGTGCCAGTAGCCGCGACAGGCTCAGCAATCAGCCCCAGCATTTT. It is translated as CASSRDRLSNQPQHF.

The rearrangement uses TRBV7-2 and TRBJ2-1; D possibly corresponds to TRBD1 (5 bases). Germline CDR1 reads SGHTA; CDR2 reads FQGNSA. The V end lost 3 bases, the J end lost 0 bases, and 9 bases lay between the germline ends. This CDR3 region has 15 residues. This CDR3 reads CASSLDKSSYNEQFF. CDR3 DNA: TGTGCCAGCAGCTTGGACAAGAGCTCCTACAATGAGCAGTTCTTC.

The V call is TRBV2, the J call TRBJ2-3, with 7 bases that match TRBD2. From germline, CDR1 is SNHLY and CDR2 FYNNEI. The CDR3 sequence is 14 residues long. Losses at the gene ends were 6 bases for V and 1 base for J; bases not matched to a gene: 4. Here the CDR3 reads CASRTSWGTDTQYF. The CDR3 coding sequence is TGTGCCAGCAGGACTAGCTGGGGCACAGATACGCAGTATTTT.

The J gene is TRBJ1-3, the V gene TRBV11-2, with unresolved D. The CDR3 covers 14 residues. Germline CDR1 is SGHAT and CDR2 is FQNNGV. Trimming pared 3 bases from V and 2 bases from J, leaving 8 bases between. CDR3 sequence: CASSFTNAGNTIYF. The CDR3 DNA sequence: TGTGCCAGCAGCTTCACTAACGCTGGAAACACCATATATTTT. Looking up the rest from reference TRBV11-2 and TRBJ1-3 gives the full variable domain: EAGVAQSPRYKIIEKRQSVAFWCNPISGHATLYWYQQILGQGPKLLIQFQNNGVVDDSQLPKDRFSAERLKGVDSTLKIQPAKLEDSAVYLCASSFTNAGNTIYFGEGSWLTVV.

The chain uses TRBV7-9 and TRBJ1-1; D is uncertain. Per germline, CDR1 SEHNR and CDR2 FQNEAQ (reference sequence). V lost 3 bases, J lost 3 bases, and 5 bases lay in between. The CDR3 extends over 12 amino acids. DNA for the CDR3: TGTGCCAGCAGCTTCTTGTACACTGAAGCTTTCTTT. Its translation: CASSFLYTEAFF.

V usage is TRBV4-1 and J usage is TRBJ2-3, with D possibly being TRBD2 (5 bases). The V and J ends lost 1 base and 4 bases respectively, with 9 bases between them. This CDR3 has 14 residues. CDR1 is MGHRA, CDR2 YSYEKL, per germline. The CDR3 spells CASSQAGNADTQYF. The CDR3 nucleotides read TGCGCCAGCAGCCAAGCCGGGAATGCAGATACGCAGTATTTT.

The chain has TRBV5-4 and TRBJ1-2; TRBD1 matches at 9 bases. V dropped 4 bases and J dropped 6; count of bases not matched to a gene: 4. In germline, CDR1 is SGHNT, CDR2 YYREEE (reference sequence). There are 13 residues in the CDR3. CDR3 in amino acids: CASSPTGGHGYTF. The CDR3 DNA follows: TGTGCCAGCAGCCCTACAGGGGGCCATGGCTACACCTTC.

CDR3: CASSLRGGRTGELFF. CDR3 in DNA: TGTGCCAGCAGCCTCCGGGGGGGGCGGACCGGGGAGCTGTTTTTT. The genes are TRBV5-4 and TRBJ2-2, with 8 bases aligning to TRBD2. This CDR3 spans 15 amino acids. The germline CDR1 and CDR2 sequences are SGHNT and YYREEE (reference sequence). With V trimmed by 4 bases and J by 5 bases, 7 bases remained unmatched.